The rows below give T cell receptor beta chains drawn from one sample of a study of OX40 agonist ivuxolimab in advanced cancers. Using immunoSEQ multiplex PCR, the repertoire was profiled, and TCRdb retains in-frame clones only, with some absent. The sample lists approximately 60,000 clones; 80% to 85% were seen once. Sequences were derived from CD4+ or CD8+ T cells sorted from blood, sampled in a trial of the OX40 agonist ivuxolimab. The receptor source for this set is an adult with an advanced solid tumor such as melanoma, head and neck, liver or kidney cancer. Each CDR3 is given with its conserved first and last residue. Each record gives: J gene, clone size, V gene, D gene, CDR3 protein, CDR3 DNA. A D gene is named only where the DNA matches it firmly. Not every row has a clone size; where given, it reads once, few, many or a size class.

J gene: TRBJ1-5
clone size: .
V gene: TRBV6-1
D gene: .
CDR3 protein: CASSEQRNQPQHF
CDR3 DNA: TGTGCCAGCAGTGAACAACGAAATCAGCCCCAGCATTTT

J gene: TRBJ2-1
clone size: .
V gene: TRBV30
D gene: .
CDR3 protein: CAWSPLLGHEQFF
CDR3 DNA: TGTGCCTGGAGTCCTCTTTTGGGGCATGAGCAGTTCTTC

J gene: TRBJ2-7
clone size: .
V gene: TRBV4-3
D gene: .
CDR3 protein: CASSLQPGSSYEQYF
CDR3 DNA: TGCGCCAGCAGCCTTCAACCCGGGAGCTCCTACGAGCAGTACTTC

J gene: TRBJ2-3
clone size: .
V gene: TRBV28
D gene: .
CDR3 protein: CASSLWAAGVPTDTQYF
CDR3 DNA: TGTGCCAGCAGTTTATGGGCGGCAGGGGTCCCCACAGATACGCAGTATTTT

J gene: TRBJ1-5
clone size: .
V gene: TRBV5-1
D gene: .
CDR3 protein: CASSMDSSNQPQHF
CDR3 DNA: TGCGCCAGCAGTATGGACTCCAGCAATCAGCCCCAGCATTTT

J gene: TRBJ2-1
clone size: .
V gene: TRBV14
D gene: .
CDR3 protein: CASSPNPYNEQFF
CDR3 DNA: TGTGCCAGCAGCCCTAACCCTTATAATGAGCAGTTCTTC

J gene: TRBJ1-2
clone size: .
V gene: TRBV28
D gene: .
CDR3 protein: CASGSGGWGYTF
CDR3 DNA: TGTGCCAGCGGAAGCGGGGGCTGGGGCTACACCTTC

J gene: TRBJ1-5
clone size: few
V gene: TRBV7-9
D gene: .
CDR3 protein: CASSLAGFDQPQHF
CDR3 DNA: TGTGCCAGCAGCTTGGCAGGGTTTGATCAGCCCCAGCATTTT

J gene: TRBJ2-1
clone size: once
V gene: TRBV18
D gene: .
CDR3 protein: CASSPRGGPDNEQFF
CDR3 DNA: TGTGCCAGCTCACCACGGGGGGGCCCGGACAATGAGCAGTTCTTC

J gene: TRBJ1-5
clone size: few
V gene: TRBV11-2
D gene: .
CDR3 protein: CASSLAGRHQHF
CDR3 DNA: TGTGCCAGCAGCTTAGCGGGCAGGCACCAGCATTTT

J gene: TRBJ1-1
clone size: .
V gene: TRBV5-6
D gene: .
CDR3 protein: CASSLPIQGLVTEAFF
CDR3 DNA: TGTGCCAGCAGCTTACCCATACAGGGTTTAGTCACTGAAGCTTTCTTT

J gene: TRBJ1-3
clone size: .
V gene: TRBV7-9
D gene: .
CDR3 protein: CASSYTGNTIYF
CDR3 DNA: TGTGCCAGCAGCTATACTGGAAACACCATATATTTT

J gene: TRBJ1-1
clone size: once
V gene: TRBV28
D gene: TRBD1
CDR3 protein: CASSLSGDRDAEAFF
CDR3 DNA: TGTGCCAGCAGTTTATCTGGGGACAGGGACGCTGAAGCTTTCTTT

J gene: TRBJ1-1
clone size: .
V gene: TRBV27
D gene: .
CDR3 protein: CASGSRTANTEAFF
CDR3 DNA: TGTGCCAGCGGATCCCGGACTGCGAACACTGAAGCTTTCTTT

J gene: TRBJ2-5
clone size: .
V gene: TRBV30
D gene: .
CDR3 protein: CAWGQGPAQYF
CDR3 DNA: TGTGCCTGGGGGCAGGGACCCGCACAGTACTTC

J gene: TRBJ1-4
clone size: few
V gene: TRBV6-5
D gene: TRBD1
CDR3 protein: CASGLLGQVNEKLFF
CDR3 DNA: TGTGCCAGCGGACTACTGGGACAGGTTAATGAAAAACTGTTTTTT

J gene: TRBJ2-1
clone size: .
V gene: TRBV6-6
D gene: TRBD2
CDR3 protein: CASREREGGYNEQFF
CDR3 DNA: TGTGCCAGCAGAGAGCGGGAGGGTGGCTACAATGAGCAGTTCTTC

J gene: TRBJ2-7
clone size: .
V gene: TRBV2
D gene: TRBD1
CDR3 protein: CASSLQGAGEQYF
CDR3 DNA: TGTGCCAGCAGTTTGCAGGGGGCGGGAGAGCAGTACTTC

J gene: TRBJ2-1
clone size: .
V gene: TRBV27
D gene: TRBD2
CDR3 protein: CASSLIFLAGYNEQFF
CDR3 DNA: TGTGCCAGCAGTTTAATATTCCTAGCGGGGTACAATGAGCAGTTCTTC

J gene: TRBJ1-2
clone size: .
V gene: TRBV19
D gene: .
CDR3 protein: CASSIDPFYGYTF
CDR3 DNA: TGTGCCAGTAGTATAGACCCGTTCTATGGCTACACCTTC

J gene: TRBJ2-3
clone size: once
V gene: TRBV28
D gene: TRBD2
CDR3 protein: CASSLRLHSGGAGDTQYF
CDR3 DNA: TGTGCCAGCAGTCTACGCCTTCATAGCGGGGGGGCCGGAGATACGCAGTATTTT

J gene: TRBJ1-5
clone size: .
V gene: TRBV6-5
D gene: .
CDR3 protein: CASSGQSNQPQHF
CDR3 DNA: TGTGCCAGCAGCGGCCAGAGCAATCAGCCCCAGCATTTT

J gene: TRBJ1-1
clone size: .
V gene: TRBV29-1
D gene: TRBD1
CDR3 protein: CSVVTGGNTEAFF
CDR3 DNA: TGCAGCGTTGTAACAGGGGGAAACACTGAAGCTTTCTTT

J gene: TRBJ1-6
clone size: .
V gene: TRBV9
D gene: TRBD1
CDR3 protein: CASSIRDRGYSPLHF
CDR3 DNA: TGTGCCAGCAGCATCCGGGACAGGGGTTATTCACCCCTCCACTTT

J gene: TRBJ2-5
clone size: .
V gene: TRBV4-3
D gene: .
CDR3 protein: CASSQNGGYQETQYF
CDR3 DNA: TGCGCCAGCAGCCAAAATGGGGGATACCAAGAGACCCAGTACTTC

J gene: TRBJ2-1
clone size: .
V gene: TRBV7-2
D gene: .
CDR3 protein: CASSLDSARNEQFF
CDR3 DNA: TGTGCCAGCAGCTTAGATTCCGCGAGGAATGAGCAGTTCTTC

J gene: TRBJ1-2
clone size: .
V gene: TRBV19
D gene: .
CDR3 protein: CASSMSGGGYGYTF
CDR3 DNA: TGTGCCAGTAGTATGTCGGGGGGTGGCTATGGCTACACCTTC

J gene: TRBJ2-3
clone size: few
V gene: TRBV9
D gene: TRBD2
CDR3 protein: CASSAPSGRRGGTDTQYF
CDR3 DNA: TGTGCCAGCAGCGCCCCTAGCGGGAGACGGGGTGGGACAGATACGCAGTATTTT

J gene: TRBJ2-7
clone size: .
V gene: TRBV7-9
D gene: .
CDR3 protein: CASSSSTLTYEQYF
CDR3 DNA: TGTGCCAGCAGCTCCTCGACACTTACCTACGAGCAGTACTTC

J gene: TRBJ1-3
clone size: .
V gene: TRBV7-8
D gene: TRBD1
CDR3 protein: CASSSRIGGASGNTIYF
CDR3 DNA: TGTGCCAGCAGCTCACGAATAGGGGGCGCCTCTGGAAACACCATATATTTT

J gene: TRBJ2-7
clone size: .
V gene: TRBV29-1
D gene: .
CDR3 protein: CSVVQSFPYEQYF
CDR3 DNA: TGCAGCGTTGTACAGTCGTTTCCCTACGAGCAGTACTTC

J gene: TRBJ2-2
clone size: .
V gene: TRBV6-5
D gene: .
CDR3 protein: CASSYNWAGELFF
CDR3 DNA: TGTGCCAGCAGTTACAACTGGGCCGGGGAGCTGTTTTTT

J gene: TRBJ2-7
clone size: .
V gene: TRBV5-6
D gene: .
CDR3 protein: CASSFTQVGEQYF
CDR3 DNA: TGTGCCAGCAGCTTCACACAGGTGGGCGAGCAGTACTTC

J gene: TRBJ1-1
clone size: .
V gene: TRBV28
D gene: .
CDR3 protein: CASSHHSKGSPEAFF
CDR3 DNA: TGTGCCAGCAGTCACCATTCAAAGGGGAGCCCTGAAGCTTTCTTT

J gene: TRBJ2-1
clone size: .
V gene: TRBV6-1
D gene: .
CDR3 protein: CASSDAVYNEQFF
CDR3 DNA: TGTGCCAGCAGTGATGCGGTTTACAATGAGCAGTTCTTC

J gene: TRBJ1-6
clone size: .
V gene: TRBV7-6
D gene: TRBD1
CDR3 protein: CASSPRTGVNSPLHF
CDR3 DNA: TGTGCCAGCAGCCCGCGGACAGGGGTTAATTCACCCCTCCACTTT

J gene: TRBJ2-1
clone size: .
V gene: TRBV4-3
D gene: .
CDR3 protein: CASSHPGTQGNEQFF
CDR3 DNA: TGCGCCAGCAGCCATCCCGGGACCCAGGGGAATGAGCAGTTCTTC

J gene: TRBJ1-1
clone size: .
V gene: TRBV4-2
D gene: .
CDR3 protein: CASSQDLRRAFF
CDR3 DNA: TGTGCCAGCAGCCAAGATCTCAGGAGAGCTTTCTTT

J gene: TRBJ1-5
clone size: .
V gene: TRBV6-5
D gene: TRBD1
CDR3 protein: CASSRPGQHQPQHF
CDR3 DNA: TGTGCCAGCAGCAGGCCGGGACAGCATCAGCCCCAGCATTTT